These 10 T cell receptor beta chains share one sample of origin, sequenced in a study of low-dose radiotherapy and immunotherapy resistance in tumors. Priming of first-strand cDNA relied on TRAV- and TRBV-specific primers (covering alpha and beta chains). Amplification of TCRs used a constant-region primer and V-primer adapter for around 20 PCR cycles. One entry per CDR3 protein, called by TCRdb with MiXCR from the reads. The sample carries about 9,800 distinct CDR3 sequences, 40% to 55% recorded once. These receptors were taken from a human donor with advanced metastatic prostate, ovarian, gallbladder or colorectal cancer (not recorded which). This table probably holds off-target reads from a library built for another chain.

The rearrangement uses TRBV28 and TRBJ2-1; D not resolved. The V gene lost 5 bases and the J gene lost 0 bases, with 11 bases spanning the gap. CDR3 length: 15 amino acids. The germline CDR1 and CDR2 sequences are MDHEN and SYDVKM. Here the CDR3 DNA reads TGTGCCAGCAGTCCTTCCCTGCGCTCCTACAATGAGCAGTTCTTC. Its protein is CASSPSLRSYNEQFF.

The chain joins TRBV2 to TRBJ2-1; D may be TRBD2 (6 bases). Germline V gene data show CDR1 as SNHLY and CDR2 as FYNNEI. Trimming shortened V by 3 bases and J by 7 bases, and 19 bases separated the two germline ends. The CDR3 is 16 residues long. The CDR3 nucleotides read TGTGCCAGCAGTGAGTGGCCAGGGAGGTCCCGAAATGAGCAGTTCTTC. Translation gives CASSEWPGRSRNEQFF.

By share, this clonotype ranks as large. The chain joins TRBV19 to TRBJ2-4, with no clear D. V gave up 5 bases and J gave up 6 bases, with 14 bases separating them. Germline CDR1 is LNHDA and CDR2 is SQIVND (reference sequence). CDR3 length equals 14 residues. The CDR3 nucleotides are TGTGCCAGTAGTGATGGGCGCCGTGGAAACATTCAGTACTTC. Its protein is CASSDGRRGNIQYF.

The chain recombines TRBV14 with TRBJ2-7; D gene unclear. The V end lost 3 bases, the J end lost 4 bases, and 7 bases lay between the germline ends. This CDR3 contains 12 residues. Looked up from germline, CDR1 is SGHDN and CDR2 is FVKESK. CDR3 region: CASSQPRYEQYF. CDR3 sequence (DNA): TGTGCCAGCAGCCAGCCCAGGTACGAGCAGTACTTC.

The CDR3 sequence is CSARRGSSYNEQFF. The CDR3 nucleotides are TGCAGTGCTAGAAGGGGAAGCTCCTACAATGAGCAGTTCTTC. The chain employs TRBV20-1 and TRBJ2-1; tentatively, D is TRBD1 (5 bases). The V end lost 2 bases, the J end lost 0 bases, and 8 bases lay between the germline ends. This CDR3 comprises 14 residues. Germline assignment: CDR1 DFQATT and CDR2 SNEGSKA (reference sequence).

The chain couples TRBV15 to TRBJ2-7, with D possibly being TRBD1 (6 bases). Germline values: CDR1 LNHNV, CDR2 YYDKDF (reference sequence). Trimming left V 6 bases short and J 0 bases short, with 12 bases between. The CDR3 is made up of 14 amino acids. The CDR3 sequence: CATRQGLSSYEQYF. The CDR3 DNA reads TGTGCCACCAGGCAGGGGTTATCCTCCTACGAGCAGTACTTC.

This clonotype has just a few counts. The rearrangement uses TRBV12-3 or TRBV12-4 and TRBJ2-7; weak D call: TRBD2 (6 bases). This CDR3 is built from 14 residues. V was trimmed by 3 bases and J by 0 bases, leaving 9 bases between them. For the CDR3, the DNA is TGTGCCAGCAGTTTGTGGCGGGACTCCTACGAGCAGTACTTC. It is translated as CASSLWRDSYEQYF.

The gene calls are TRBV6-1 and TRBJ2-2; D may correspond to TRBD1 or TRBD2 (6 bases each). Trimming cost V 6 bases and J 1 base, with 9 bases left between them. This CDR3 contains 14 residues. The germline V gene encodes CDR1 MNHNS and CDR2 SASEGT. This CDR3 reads CASRKGGNTGELFF. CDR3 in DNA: TGTGCCAGCAGAAAGGGGGGGAACACCGGGGAGCTGTTTTTT.

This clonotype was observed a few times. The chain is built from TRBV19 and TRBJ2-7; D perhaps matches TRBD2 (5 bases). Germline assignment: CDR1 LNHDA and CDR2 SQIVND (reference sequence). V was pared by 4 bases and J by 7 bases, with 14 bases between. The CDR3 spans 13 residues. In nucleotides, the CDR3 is TGTGCCAGTAGTACGACGACGGGGTGGGAGCAGTACTTC. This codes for CASSTTTGWEQYF.

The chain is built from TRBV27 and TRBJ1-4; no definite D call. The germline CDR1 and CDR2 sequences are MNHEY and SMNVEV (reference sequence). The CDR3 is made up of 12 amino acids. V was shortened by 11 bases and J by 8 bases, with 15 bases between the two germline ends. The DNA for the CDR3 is TGTGCCTGTCGGGGTCGAGGGGAAAAACTGTTTTTT. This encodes CACRGRGEKLFF.